This T cell receptor (beta chain) emerged from a study of human CD8 memory T cell subsets. UMI-labeled 5' RACE generated the TCR beta libraries. TCRdb reprocessed the 5' RACE reads and stores each CDR3 protein as one record, lacking DNA. The sample's table shows roughly 6,200 distinct CDR3 sequences. The CDR3 has 15 residues. The germline CDR1 and CDR2 sequences are LNHNV and YYDKDF (reference sequence). The chain employs TRBV15 and TRBJ1-2; absent DNA, TCRdb's TRBD1 call cannot be checked. Material for sequencing was CD8+ effector memory T cells (TEM) sorted from PBMCs. The subset denotes: effector memory CD8 T cells, CCR7- CD45RO+ CD95+. The clonotype was recovered from a human donor in good health. The CDR3 loop is CATSRRTGEANGYTF.